These T cell receptor beta chains were read from a single sample in a study of blood T cell repertoires in COVID-19. TCRdb's table, derived via immunoSEQ multiplex PCR, lists solely in-frame clones and lacks some. The sample has about 170,000 clones, around three quarters seen once. The specimen sequenced was PBMCs or T cells enriched from blood (not recorded which). Receptor source: a woman in her sixties or seventies in a cohort exposed to, infected with or recovered from COVID-19 (not recorded which). The CDR3 runs from the conserved cysteine through the conserved F or W. D genes are given only for firm matches. Size is stated for part of the rows, as once, few or many counts, or as a class when the clone is expanded.

d_gene: TRBD2
len: 16
v_gene: TRBV7-2
abundance: -
j_gene: TRBJ2-1
CDR3nt: TGTGCCAGCAGCTTATATGGGACTAGCGGTTACAATGAGCAGTTCTTC
CDR3aa: CASSLYGTSGYNEQFF

d_gene: -
len: 16
v_gene: TRBV5-1
abundance: few
j_gene: TRBJ2-5
CDR3nt: TGCGCCAGCAGCTTTCTTGCCGGGACTTTGGCGGAGACCCAGTACTTC
CDR3aa: CASSFLAGTLAETQYF

d_gene: TRBD2
len: 17
v_gene: TRBV5-1
abundance: -
j_gene: TRBJ2-7
CDR3nt: TGCGCCAGCAGCTTGTTGGCGGGAGGGTCCTCCTCCTACGAGCAGTACTTC
CDR3aa: CASSLLAGGSSSYEQYF

d_gene: -
len: 13
v_gene: TRBV27
abundance: -
j_gene: TRBJ2-1
CDR3nt: TGTGCCAGCAGTTTACGGGGTGTCGATGAGCAGTTCTTC
CDR3aa: CASSLRGVDEQFF

d_gene: -
len: 16
v_gene: TRBV7-2
abundance: -
j_gene: TRBJ1-6
CDR3nt: TGTGCCAGCAGCTTAGGCCGGAGCTCCTATAATTCACCCCTCCACTTT
CDR3aa: CASSLGRSSYNSPLHF

d_gene: TRBD1
len: 14
v_gene: TRBV7-3
abundance: -
j_gene: TRBJ1-2
CDR3nt: TGTGCCAGCAGCCCCGGACAGGGGAACTATGGCTACACCTTC
CDR3aa: CASSPGQGNYGYTF

d_gene: -
len: 14
v_gene: TRBV3-1/TRBV3-2
abundance: -
j_gene: TRBJ1-5
CDR3nt: TGTGCCAGCAGCCCCTCAAGGGGGAGTCAGCCCCAGCATTTT
CDR3aa: CASSPSRGSQPQHF

d_gene: -
len: 16
v_gene: TRBV28
abundance: -
j_gene: TRBJ1-4
CDR3nt: TGTGCCAGCACTCGACATATGGCAGGCGTAAATGAAAAACTGTTTTTT
CDR3aa: CASTRHMAGVNEKLFF

d_gene: -
len: 14
v_gene: TRBV7-6
abundance: -
j_gene: TRBJ1-1
CDR3nt: TGTGCCAGCAGCTTAGCGCGGTCCAGCGCTGAAGCTTTCTTT
CDR3aa: CASSLARSSAEAFF

d_gene: TRBD2
len: 16
v_gene: TRBV19
abundance: -
j_gene: TRBJ2-1
CDR3nt: TGTGCCAGTAGTCTACGGGTAGCGGGAGGCAACAATGAGCAGTTCTTC
CDR3aa: CASSLRVAGGNNEQFF

d_gene: -
len: 16
v_gene: TRBV23-1
abundance: once
j_gene: TRBJ2-7
CDR3nt: TGCGCCAGCAGTCAAGGGTTGACAGAGACCTCCTACGAGCAGTACTTC
CDR3aa: CASSQGLTETSYEQYF

d_gene: -
len: 16
v_gene: TRBV5-1
abundance: few
j_gene: TRBJ1-6
CDR3nt: TGCGCCAGCAGCGTATACCCAGGACTGCAAAATTCACCCCTCCACTTT
CDR3aa: CASSVYPGLQNSPLHF

d_gene: TRBD2
len: 18
v_gene: TRBV5-1
abundance: -
j_gene: TRBJ2-5
CDR3nt: TGCGCCAGCAGCCGGGGCGACTCCCCCGGGGGGAGACAAGAGACCCAGTACTTC
CDR3aa: CASSRGDSPGGRQETQYF

d_gene: -
len: 13
v_gene: TRBV6-5
abundance: -
j_gene: TRBJ1-1
CDR3nt: TGTGCCAGCAGTTACTCACAGAACACTGAAGCTTTCTTT
CDR3aa: CASSYSQNTEAFF

d_gene: TRBD2
len: 16
v_gene: TRBV7-3
abundance: -
j_gene: TRBJ2-1
CDR3nt: TGTGCCAGCAGCTTAAATGCAGCGGGAGCGGGGGATGAGCAGTTCTTC
CDR3aa: CASSLNAAGAGDEQFF

d_gene: -
len: 13
v_gene: TRBV11-2
abundance: -
j_gene: TRBJ2-4
CDR3nt: TGTGCCAGCAGCCCTTTACAGGGAAACATTCAGTACTTC
CDR3aa: CASSPLQGNIQYF

d_gene: -
len: 11
v_gene: TRBV20-1
abundance: -
j_gene: TRBJ2-3
CDR3nt: TGCAGTGCCATTATCGGAGATACGCAGTATTTT
CDR3aa: CSAIIGDTQYF

d_gene: -
len: 13
v_gene: TRBV2
abundance: few
j_gene: TRBJ2-5
CDR3nt: TGTGCCAGCAGTCCCGGTATCGGAGAGACCCAGTACTTC
CDR3aa: CASSPGIGETQYF

d_gene: -
len: 16
v_gene: TRBV28
abundance: -
j_gene: TRBJ1-4
CDR3nt: TGTGCCAGCAGTCTACTAGGACGGGCAACTAATGAAAAACTGTTTTTT
CDR3aa: CASSLLGRATNEKLFF

d_gene: -
len: 13
v_gene: TRBV29-1
abundance: once
j_gene: TRBJ2-1
CDR3nt: TGCAGCGTCACGACAGGAATCGGCAATGAGCAGTTCTTC
CDR3aa: CSVTTGIGNEQFF

d_gene: TRBD1
len: 15
v_gene: TRBV10-2
abundance: -
j_gene: TRBJ2-5
CDR3nt: TGCGCCAGCCGCCCGGGACAGCCCCTGGCGGAGACCCAGTACTTC
CDR3aa: CASRPGQPLAETQYF

d_gene: TRBD1
len: 17
v_gene: TRBV28
abundance: -
j_gene: TRBJ2-7
CDR3nt: TGTGCCAGCAGTTTATCCCCGGGACAGGGGACCACCTACGAGCAGTACTTC
CDR3aa: CASSLSPGQGTTYEQYF

d_gene: -
len: 12
v_gene: TRBV2
abundance: -
j_gene: TRBJ2-5
CDR3nt: TGTGCCAGCAGTCGACGGGGTCAGACCCAGTACTTC
CDR3aa: CASSRRGQTQYF

d_gene: -
len: 14
v_gene: TRBV2
abundance: -
j_gene: TRBJ2-1
CDR3nt: TGTGCCAGCAGGGGCCTAGCGACTGCGAATGAGCAGTTCTTC
CDR3aa: CASRGLATANEQFF

d_gene: -
len: 15
v_gene: TRBV19
abundance: -
j_gene: TRBJ1-5
CDR3nt: TGTGCCAGTAGTATGGGGGCAGGTGAAAATCAGCCCCAGCATTTT
CDR3aa: CASSMGAGENQPQHF

d_gene: -
len: 15
v_gene: TRBV28
abundance: -
j_gene: TRBJ2-2
CDR3nt: TGTGCCAGCAGTCTGCCGGGTGGGGCGATCGGGGAGCTGTTTTTT
CDR3aa: CASSLPGGAIGELFF

d_gene: TRBD1
len: 15
v_gene: TRBV6-5
abundance: -
j_gene: TRBJ2-7
CDR3nt: TGTGCCAGCAGGCGTCCCGGGACAGGAGCCTACGAGCAGTACTTC
CDR3aa: CASRRPGTGAYEQYF

d_gene: -
len: 15
v_gene: TRBV19
abundance: -
j_gene: TRBJ2-2
CDR3nt: TGTGCCAGTAGTATTATGGCAGGGAACACCGGGGAGCTGTTTTTT
CDR3aa: CASSIMAGNTGELFF

d_gene: -
len: 13
v_gene: TRBV10-3
abundance: -
j_gene: TRBJ1-6
CDR3nt: TGTGCCATCAGTGAGTCTACTGAGTCACCCCTCCACTTT
CDR3aa: CAISESTESPLHF

d_gene: TRBD2
len: 18
v_gene: TRBV28
abundance: -
j_gene: TRBJ2-1
CDR3nt: TGTGCCTCTTTGGGGAGACTAGCGGGAGGGAGCTCCTACAATGAGCAGTTCTTC
CDR3aa: CASLGRLAGGSSYNEQFF

d_gene: TRBD1
len: 14
v_gene: TRBV28
abundance: -
j_gene: TRBJ1-6
CDR3nt: TGTGCCAGCAGACCGCAGGGGGTCAATTCACCCCTCCACTTT
CDR3aa: CASRPQGVNSPLHF

d_gene: TRBD2
len: 16
v_gene: TRBV30
abundance: -
j_gene: TRBJ2-2
CDR3nt: TGTGCCTGGGCATTTGGACTAGCGGGGAACACCGGGGAGCTGTTTTTT
CDR3aa: CAWAFGLAGNTGELFF

d_gene: -
len: 14
v_gene: TRBV6-2/TRBV6-3
abundance: -
j_gene: TRBJ1-5
CDR3nt: TGTGCCAGCAGTTACTCCCAGGGACTGCAGCCCCAGCATTTT
CDR3aa: CASSYSQGLQPQHF

d_gene: TRBD2
len: 14
v_gene: TRBV18
abundance: -
j_gene: TRBJ2-7
CDR3nt: TGTGCCAGCTCACCGGGACTAGCGGACTACGAGCAGTACTTC
CDR3aa: CASSPGLADYEQYF

d_gene: -
len: 16
v_gene: TRBV6-4
abundance: -
j_gene: TRBJ2-2
CDR3nt: TGTGCCAGCAGAACCTTAGGGGGACCGAACACCGGGGAGCTGTTTTTT
CDR3aa: CASRTLGGPNTGELFF

d_gene: -
len: 17
v_gene: TRBV5-1
abundance: -
j_gene: TRBJ1-3
CDR3nt: TGCGCCAGCAGCTGGGACAACCCCCATGACTCTGGAAACACCATATATTTT
CDR3aa: CASSWDNPHDSGNTIYF

d_gene: TRBD2
len: 17
v_gene: TRBV10-3
abundance: -
j_gene: TRBJ2-2
CDR3nt: TGTGCCATCAGGGCCTCCGGGACTAGCGGGAACACCGGGGAGCTGTTTTTT
CDR3aa: CAIRASGTSGNTGELFF

d_gene: -
len: 15
v_gene: TRBV18
abundance: -
j_gene: TRBJ2-1
CDR3nt: TGTGCCAGCTCACCACCAGGCGGTTCCTACAATGAGCAGTTCTTC
CDR3aa: CASSPPGGSYNEQFF

d_gene: TRBD1
len: 16
v_gene: TRBV5-8
abundance: once
j_gene: TRBJ1-4
CDR3nt: TGTGCCAGCAGCCCGGGACAGGGGGCCATAGGTGAAAAACTGTTTTTT
CDR3aa: CASSPGQGAIGEKLFF

d_gene: -
len: 14
v_gene: TRBV27
abundance: -
j_gene: TRBJ2-7
CDR3nt: TGTGCCAGCAGTTTACGAGGCATAGACTACGAGCAGTACTTC
CDR3aa: CASSLRGIDYEQYF

d_gene: TRBD2
len: 15
v_gene: TRBV5-4
abundance: -
j_gene: TRBJ2-1
CDR3nt: TGTGCCAGCAGCTCACTAGCGGGGAACTACAATGAGCAGTTCTTC
CDR3aa: CASSSLAGNYNEQFF

d_gene: TRBD2
len: 15
v_gene: TRBV3-1/TRBV3-2
abundance: -
j_gene: TRBJ2-7
CDR3nt: TGTGCCAGCAGCCCCACTAGCGGGACCTCCTACGAGCAGTACTTC
CDR3aa: CASSPTSGTSYEQYF